Presented here are 3 T cell receptor beta chains from one specimen sequenced in a study of low-dose radiotherapy and immunotherapy resistance in tumors. Primers targeting TRAV and TRBV primed first-strand cDNA, covering alpha and beta chains. TCR amplification involved about 19 PCR cycles with a constant-region primer and V-primer adapter. TCRdb reprocessed the reads with MiXCR, giving one entry per CDR3 protein. The table records about 30,000 distinct CDR3 sequences, around 47% of them present only once. This sample's time point: after trial treatment. Noted treatment: LDRT plus nivolumab, ipilimumab, low-dose cyclophosphamide and aspirin (RACIN trial). Sequenced here: PBMCs, sampled after low-dose radiotherapy plus immunotherapy. The receptor source for this set is a male donor with gallbladder cancer.

Concerning this clonotype itself: The germline gene is not matched at one end of the junction; a read error may be the cause. This chain joins TRBV5-1 and TRBJ2-2; D is possibly TRBD2 (5 bases). The CDR3 has 17 amino acids. Germline V gene data show CDR1 as SGHRS and CDR2 as YFSETQ. The CDR3 sequence is CASQPRVRNPNTGELLF. The CDR3 DNA reads TGCGCCAGCCAACCCCGGGTCCGTAACCCGAACACCGGGGAGCTGTTGTTT.

V and J are TRBV7-9 and TRBJ1-1; D is possibly TRBD1 (6 bases). V dropped 3 bases and J dropped 5 bases, with 10 bases sitting between them. The CDR3 consists of 13 residues. CDR1 is SEHNR, CDR2 FQNEAQ, per germline (reference sequence). CDR3 in DNA: TGTGCCAGCAGCTTCAGGGGACGGACTGAAGCTTTCTTT. Its translation is CASSFRGRTEAFF.

In its sample, this clonotype is large. This rearrangement joins TRBV28 to TRBJ1-2, with D possibly TRBD1 on 6 matching bases. This CDR3 spans 14 amino acids. V lost 5 bases and J lost 5, with 15 bases in between. The germline CDR1 and CDR2 sequences are MDHEN and SYDVKM. In nucleotides, the CDR3 is TGTGCCAGCAGTGCCCAGGGGTTTTGGTATGGCTACACCTTC. It translates to CASSAQGFWYGYTF.